This T cell receptor (beta chain) is from a study of patients and donors after allogeneic stem cell transplantation. From the RT-PCR reads, TCRdb called clonotypes with MiXCR, one entry per CDR3 protein. The sample includes hundreds of thousands of distinct CDR3 sequences, 16% seen only once; the top ten take less than 9.5%. Trimming took 6 bases from V and 5 from J, leaving 20 bases between them. Germline V gene lookup returns CDR1 SEHNR and CDR2 FQNEAQ (reference sequence). This CDR3 has 15 amino acids. The material sequenced was blood, either unsorted or a sorted T cell fraction (not recorded which). The clonotype originates from a human donor who was either an allogeneic HSCT recipient or a stem cell or donor lymphocyte infusion donor (not recorded which). It is not recorded whose cells these are; they may come from a transplant donor. The chain joins TRBV7-9 to TRBJ2-7; a weak D match, TRBD2 (5 bases). CDR3 coding DNA: TGTGCCAGCAGTCCTACCGGGAACCTCGCCGACGAGCAGTACTTC. It translates to CASSPTGNLADEQYF.